This is a list of T cell receptor beta chains from one sample in a study of beta chain features in type 1 diabetes. Assay: immunoSEQ multiplex PCR; the TCRdb copy retains only in-frame clones and omits some. The sample holds about 360,000 clones, over 9.5% seen once. The sequenced sample consisted of naive CD4+ T cells from blood. The receptor source for this set is a man aged 18 to 30 in good health. Both conserved end residues are part of each CDR3. Size is stated for part of the rows, as once, few or many counts, or as a class when the clone is expanded.

V gene: TRBV7-9
clone size: few
CDR3 protein: CASSATQIARDEQFF

V gene: TRBV5-1
clone size: few
CDR3 protein: CASSLEQGAYEQYF

V gene: TRBV28
clone size: NA
CDR3 protein: CASSLSPGTGVQETQYF

V gene: TRBV28
clone size: NA
CDR3 protein: CASSSGTGGGQPQHF

V gene: TRBV30
clone size: few
CDR3 protein: CAWSVPNSGANVLTF

V gene: TRBV7-2
clone size: NA
CDR3 protein: CASSSRLEETQYF

V gene: TRBV6-7
clone size: few
CDR3 protein: CASSYPLTGGEQYF

V gene: TRBV4-3
clone size: NA
CDR3 protein: CASSLQGGFTYEQYF

V gene: TRBV30
clone size: few
CDR3 protein: CASSLTGGLGEQYF

V gene: TRBV9
clone size: NA
CDR3 protein: CASSFDRGSGEQYF

V gene: TRBV7-3
clone size: NA
CDR3 protein: CASSGGLAAYEQFF

V gene: TRBV7-3
clone size: few
CDR3 protein: CASSSTGGYNDGQFF

V gene: TRBV9
clone size: NA
CDR3 protein: CASSVGSGRSISYNEQFF

V gene: TRBV7-2
clone size: few
CDR3 protein: CASSDTTASNEKLFF

V gene: TRBV28
clone size: NA
CDR3 protein: CATLTGAGANSPLHF

V gene: TRBV15
clone size: NA
CDR3 protein: CATSNQTGGTGELFF

V gene: TRBV30
clone size: NA
CDR3 protein: CAWRSGENTEAFF

V gene: TRBV7-2
clone size: NA
CDR3 protein: CASSTTYRGTYEQYF

V gene: TRBV19
clone size: few
CDR3 protein: CASSFNRGHRNTEAFF

V gene: TRBV28
clone size: NA
CDR3 protein: CASSGTGGIQYF

V gene: TRBV6-5
clone size: few
CDR3 protein: CASSYSAGGAGELFF

V gene: TRBV5-1
clone size: NA
CDR3 protein: CATRREGTDTQYF

V gene: TRBV28
clone size: NA
CDR3 protein: CASSPLGARYEQYF

V gene: TRBV9
clone size: NA
CDR3 protein: CASSVRGSPNEKLFF